This T cell receptor (beta chain) was captured by sequencing in a study of blood T cell repertoires in COVID-19. Study context: Samples of COVID-19 (acute and convalescent) were obtained from the United States, Italy and Spain. T cells, B-cell-depleted T cells, or PBMCs supplied cDNA or gDNA.

Germline CDR1 and CDR2: LNHDA and SQIVND (reference sequence). The CDR3 sequence is 13 residues long. Trimming took off 5 bases at V and 10 bases at J, with 15 bases between the two ends. Authors' processing steps: Reference gene primers were amplified, and this amplification served to estimate nucleated cell counts. Measured with immunoSEQ multiplex PCR; TCRdb has only the in-frame clones, and not every one. V and J calls and clone size are those listed in that table; D and trimming were worked out from the DNA. The table includes about 190,000 clones, approximately 86% detected once. The chain links TRBV19 to TRBJ1-5; D uncertain. Sequenced sample: peripheral blood. The receptor's source is a man between 25 and 39 years old with acute or convalescent COVID-19. The CDR3 bases are TGTGCCAGTAGTGAGATTATCTACCTTCCCCAGCATTTT. This gives the protein CASSEIIYLPQHF.